These 21 T cell receptor beta chains came from one sample sequenced in a study of cytomegalovirus exposure and HLA in healthy donors. 60 Vbeta and 13 Jbeta primers were used in PCR. Libraries were prepared by immunoSEQ multiplex PCR; TCRdb keeps only in-frame clonotypes and omits some of them. The repertoire holds roughly 290,000 clones, with roughly 80% as singletons. The specimen was PBMCs. These receptors were collected from a girl aged 2 to 9 in good health and CMV-seronegative.

CDR3 protein: CSVEGGQGIRYNEQFF. The CDR3 DNA is TGCAGCGTTGAAGGGGGACAGGGTATTCGGTACAATGAGCAGTTCTTC. The chain recombines TRBV29-1 with TRBJ2-1, with 9 bases lining up with TRBD1. Germline CDR1 reads SQVTM; CDR2 reads ANQGSEA. The CDR3 length is 16 residues. Losses at the gene ends were 1 base for V and 4 bases for J; bases not matched to a gene: 8.

In regard to this clone: The sample has other DNA sequences that encode this CDR3 too. The chain recombines TRBV27 with TRBJ1-1; no reliable D call. Trimming took off 3 bases at V and 1 base at J, with 6 bases between the two ends. In germline, CDR1 is MNHEY, CDR2 SMNVEV (reference sequence). The CDR3 totals 13 residues. The chain's CDR3 is CASSFSGNTEAFF. The CDR3 DNA reads as TGTGCCAGCAGTTTTTCGGGGAACACTGAAGCTTTCTTT.

This chain links TRBV5-1 with TRBJ1-2, with D unresolved. Trimming removed 7 bases at V and 0 bases at J, with 10 bases between. The CDR3 is 13 residues long. The germline V gene has CDR1 SGHRS and CDR2 YFSETQ. In nucleotides, the CDR3 is TGCGCCAGCGCGGTCGGAGCTAACTATGGCTACACCTTC. It specifies CASAVGANYGYTF.

The rearrangement uses TRBV28 and TRBJ2-1; TRBD2 matches at 10 bases. V lost 7 bases to trimming and J lost 9 bases; unmatched junction nucleotides: 12. CDR3 length: 15 residues. The V gene's germline CDR1 is MDHEN and CDR2 SYDVKM. CDR3 residues: CASTEGSGGYLEQFF. For the CDR3, the DNA is TGTGCCAGCACCGAGGGTAGCGGGGGGTATCTTGAGCAGTTCTTC.

The chain combines TRBV6-1 with TRBJ2-2; TRBD1 matches 8 bases. Looked up from germline, CDR1 is MNHNS and CDR2 is SASEGT. V was pared by 9 bases and J by 3 bases, with 6 bases of the junction left unmatched. The CDR3 extends over 14 amino acids. This CDR3 reads CASVQGADTGELFF. The CDR3 DNA reads TGTGCCAGTGTTCAGGGGGCTGACACCGGGGAGCTGTTTTTT.

The count of this clone is one. V usage is TRBV13 and J usage is TRBJ2-1; 8 bases align to TRBD1. CDR1 is PRHDT and CDR2 is FYEKMQ in the germline V gene (reference sequence). CDR3 length equals 15 residues. After removal of 5 bases from V and 4 bases from J, the junction contained 7 bases not matched to a gene. CDR3 residues: CASSEQGGYYNEQFF. CDR3 sequence (DNA): TGTGCCAGCAGCGAACAGGGGGGCTATTACAATGAGCAGTTCTTC.

The rearrangement uses TRBV11-2 and TRBJ2-1; the match to TRBD2 covers 7 bases. The V segment lost 3 bases and the J segment 6 bases; nucleotides outside the gene matches: 11. The CDR3 is 16 amino acids. Germline values: CDR1 SGHAT, CDR2 FQNNGV. For the CDR3, the DNA is TGTGCCAGCAGCTTCTCGGTTGGGAGGGCGGGCAATGAGCAGTTCTTC. Translation: CASSFSVGRAGNEQFF.

CDR3 in DNA: TGCAGCGTTGTTAAGGACACAAAAAACATTCAGTACTTC. This codes for CSVVKDTKNIQYF. The V gene is TRBV29-1, the J gene TRBJ2-4; D possibly corresponds to TRBD1 (5 bases). V lost 4 bases and J lost 4, with 11 bases in between. The V gene's germline CDR1 is SQVTM and CDR2 ANQGSEA. The CDR3 runs to 13 residues.

The chain has TRBV5-4 and TRBJ2-1; 8 positions match TRBD2. Germline CDR1 reads SGHNT; CDR2 reads YYREEE (reference sequence). The CDR3 spans 14 residues. The V gene end was trimmed by 5 bases and the J gene end by 8 bases; junction bases not matched to a gene: 9. CDR3 nucleotides: TGTGCCAGCAGATCCTCGGGAGGGTCCTATGAGCAGTTCTTC. Amino acid sequence: CASRSSGGSYEQFF.

The rearrangement uses TRBV4-2 and TRBJ2-2; a possible D gene is TRBD2 (5 bases). The CDR3 spans 15 residues. Between the trimmed V and J ends, which lost 2 bases and 1 base, there was a span of 8 bases. Germline V lookup: CDR1 LGHNA, CDR2 YNFKEQ. Here the CDR3 DNA reads TGTGCCAGCAGCCAAACCGGGGTGAACACCGGGGAGCTGTTTTTT. Translating it yields CASSQTGVNTGELFF.

The chain employs TRBV18 and TRBJ1-1; TRBD1 might be the D (5 bases). Germline V gives CDR1 KGHSH, CDR2 LQKENI. This CDR3 comprises 14 residues. V was pared by 5 bases and J by 4 bases, with 14 bases between. This chain's CDR3 is CASSVRQRLTEAFF. CDR3 coding DNA: TGTGCCAGCTCAGTCCGACAGCGTCTCACTGAAGCTTTCTTT.

J is TRBJ1-6 and V is TRBV15, with 9 positions matching TRBD1. The junction had 4 bases not matched to a gene; V was cut back by 0 bases and J by 7 bases. The germline V gene has CDR1 LNHNV and CDR2 YYDKDF (reference sequence). The CDR3 runs to 16 residues. The CDR3 is CATSRETGGRNSPLHF. For the CDR3, the DNA is TGTGCCACCAGCAGAGAAACAGGGGGCAGGAATTCACCCCTCCACTTT.

This sequence joins TRBV9 and TRBJ2-1, with 7 bases that match TRBD2. CDR1 and CDR2 from the germline V gene are SGDLS and YYNGEE. The CDR3 totals 16 residues. With 4 bases clipped from V and 8 bases from J, the junction kept 15 bases outside the gene matches. DNA for the CDR3: TGTGCCAGCAGCATCACCGGGACTAAACCTACGGATGAGCAGTTCTTC. Amino acids: CASSITGTKPTDEQFF.

This clone was recorded only once. The chain combines TRBV7-3 with TRBJ1-1; the D is unclear. V lost 4 bases, J lost 4 bases, and 13 bases lay in between. There are 14 residues in the CDR3. Germline loops: CDR1 SGHTA, CDR2 FQGTGA. CDR3 in amino acids: CASSSGGGSTEAFF. CDR3 bases: TGTGCCAGCAGCTCCGGCGGAGGGAGCACTGAAGCTTTCTTT. The full variable domain, rest sourced from reference TRBV7-3 and TRBJ1-1, is GAGVSQTPSNKVTEKGKYVELRCDPISGHTALYWYRQSLGQGPEFLIYFQGTGAADDSGLPNDRFFAVRPEGSVSTLKIQRTERGDSAVYLCASSSGGGSTEAFFGQGTRLTVV.

The chain couples TRBV4-1 to TRBJ2-1, with 9 bases identical to TRBD2. Germline trimming cut 6 bases from V and 5 bases from J; bases unmatched to any gene: 8. The CDR3 has 15 residues. CDR1 and CDR2 (germline): MGHRA, YSYEKL. CDR3 in amino acids: CASSRIAGVNNEQFF. In DNA, the CDR3 is TGCGCCAGCAGTCGGATAGCGGGAGTCAACAATGAGCAGTTCTTC.

The V call is TRBV7-9, the J call TRBJ2-2; D unclear. The CDR3 extends over 12 amino acids. V dropped 5 bases and J dropped 6 bases, with 7 bases sitting between them. The germline gives CDR1 SEHNR, CDR2 FQNEAQ (reference sequence). This chain's CDR3 is CASSLRAGELFF. The CDR3 bases are TGTGCCAGCAGCCTACGGGCCGGGGAGCTGTTTTTT. Complete variable domain (other parts from reference TRBV7-9 and TRBJ2-2): DTGVSQNPRHKITKRGQNVTFRCDPISEHNRLYWYRQTLGQGPEFLTYFQNEAQLEKSRLLSDRFSAERPKGSFSTLEIQRTEQGDSAMYLCASSLRAGELFFGEGSRLTVL.

The V gene is TRBV11-2, the J gene TRBJ2-7; 9 bases agree with TRBD2. The CDR3 runs to 16 residues. The V and J ends lost 0 bases and 1 base, in that order; junction bases with no gene match: 4. Germline V gene data show CDR1 as SGHAT and CDR2 as FQNNGV. CDR3 nucleotides: TGTGCCAGCAGCTTAGATCCTAGCGGGGTTTCCTACGAGCAGTACTTC. Its protein product is CASSLDPSGVSYEQYF.

The V call is TRBV30, the J call TRBJ1-2; TRBD1 matches 8 bases. V dropped 2 bases and J dropped 2; count of bases not matched to a gene: 1. The CDR3 sequence is 13 residues long. Germline CDR1 reads GTSNPN; CDR2 reads SVGIG (reference sequence). CDR3 nucleotide sequence: TGTGCCTGGAGTCGACAGGGGAACTATGGCTACACCTTC. This gives the protein CAWSRQGNYGYTF.

V gene TRBV7-2 combines with J gene TRBJ1-5; D might be TRBD1 (5 bases). Looked up from germline, CDR1 is SGHTA and CDR2 is FQGNSA. Trimming removed 5 bases at V and 3 bases at J, with 14 bases between. This CDR3 has 15 residues. The CDR3 DNA reads as TGTGCCAGCAGCCCACCGGGGGGTCTCAATCAGCCCCAGCATTTT. Its translation: CASSPPGGLNQPQHF.

The chain is built from TRBV5-1 and TRBJ2-7, with 10 positions matching TRBD2. V was pared by 1 base and J by 3 bases, with 10 bases of the junction left unmatched. Germline CDR1 SGHRS, CDR2 YFSETQ. The CDR3 loop spans 17 amino acids. The CDR3 loop is CASSLRQTSGKYYEQYF. CDR3 DNA sequence: TGCGCCAGCAGCTTGCGCCAAACTAGCGGGAAATACTACGAGCAGTACTTC. Complete variable domain (other parts from reference TRBV5-1 and TRBJ2-7): KAGVTQTPRYLIKTRGQQVTLSCSPISGHRSVSWYQQTPGQGLQFLFEYFSETQRNKGNFPGRFSGRQFSNSRSEMNVSTLELGDSALYLCASSLRQTSGKYYEQYFGPGTRLTVT.

The V and J genes are TRBV28 and TRBJ2-7; D ambiguous. CDR3 length: 11 amino acids. V lost 5 bases to trimming and J lost 3 bases, with 5 bases between them. CDR1 is MDHEN and CDR2 is SYDVKM in the germline V gene. The CDR3 spells CASSHNYEQYF. The CDR3 DNA is TGTGCCAGCAGTCACAACTACGAGCAGTACTTC. Full variable domain (missing parts from reference TRBV28 and TRBJ2-7): DVKVTQSSRYLVKRTGEKVFLECVQDMDHENMFWYRQDPGLGLRLIYFSYDVKMKEKGDIPEGYSVSREKKERFSLILESASTNQTSMYLCASSHNYEQYFGPGTRLTVT.